This T cell receptor beta chain was recovered during a study of shared clonotypes between healthy human individuals. Study outcomes and limitations: When naive CD4 clonotypes were compared across a few donors, about 5% were shared. Limited genetic and exposure-history diversity came from having few donors.

Positive CCR7 selection of CD45RO-negative cells yielded the naive CD8 cells, and terminally differentiated effector memory CD45RA+ cells were excluded. Donors comprised healthy HIV-negative adults lacking recent acute infections or vaccinations. Germline V gene lookup returns CDR1 LNHDA and CDR2 SQIVND (reference sequence). CDR3 length: 12 amino acids. V was trimmed by 5 bases and J by 4 bases, leaving 8 bases between them. Per the study methods: Junction-only sequences produced by ImmunoSEQ had no quality scores, so filtering differed. Generated by immunoSEQ multiplex PCR, the TCRdb table keeps only in-frame clones and is missing some. That table furnishes V, J and clone size, whereas the DNA furnished D and trimming. Of more than 2 million clones listed, about 95% are singletons. A note on this clone: Its antigen is currently unknown.

The sample taken for sequencing was naive CD8+ T cells sorted from blood. The V call is TRBV19, the J call TRBJ2-5, with D tentatively TRBD2 (6 bases). The clonotype comes from a man aged 18 to 29 in good health. This CDR3 is CASSRLGETQYF. The CDR3 DNA sequence: TGTGCCAGTAGTCGACTAGGAGAGACCCAGTACTTC.